These T cell receptor beta chains were read from a single sample in a study of blood T cell repertoires in COVID-19. The table came from immunoSEQ multiplex PCR; TCRdb's copy has only in-frame clones and leaves some out. This sample carries 330,000 or so clones, 80% to 90% of them seen once, and the ten largest clones take less than 2.5%. Sequencing was performed on PBMCs or T cells enriched from blood (not recorded which). These receptors came from a man aged 35-49 years in a cohort exposed to, infected with or recovered from COVID-19 (not recorded which). CDR3s include the opening cysteine and the closing phenylalanine or tryptophan.

j_gene,v_gene,CDR3aa
TRBJ2-7,TRBV7-2,CASSSRTGSSYEQYF
TRBJ2-1,TRBV4-2,CASSRLLAGAYEQFF
TRBJ2-5,TRBV28,CASSLDHSGLAGEGETQYF
TRBJ1-3,TRBV29-1,CSVRGLAGNTIYF
TRBJ1-3,TRBV7-6,CAIQTSSGNTIYF
TRBJ1-1,TRBV7-9,CASSLLGQENTEAFF
TRBJ2-7,TRBV18,CASSLHPAASYEQYF
TRBJ2-1,TRBV28,CASGRGSSGNNEQFF
TRBJ2-2,TRBV19,CASSMEGLGKGELFF
TRBJ2-1,TRBV9,CAPRISGFSYNEQFF
TRBJ2-7,TRBV5-1,CASRTSGTTYEQYF
TRBJ1-5,TRBV12-3/TRBV12-4,CASSFSGFQPQHF
TRBJ2-1,TRBV28,CASSFSIWAGLAQNEQFF
TRBJ1-4,TRBV15,CATSREPAISHEKLFF
TRBJ2-1,TRBV4-1,CASSQDLGGYEQFF
TRBJ2-7,TRBV30,CAWSRGPGYEQYF